The sequence of this TCR beta chain was determined in a study of graft-versus-host responses after intestinal transplantation (dated by TCRdb to 2020 to 2023). About the study as a whole: Recipients received multivisceral, liver-intestinal, or isolated intestinal transplants. Graft-versus-host and host-versus-graft alloreactive T cell clones were tracked in the graft, circulation and bone marrow after intestinal transplantation using bulk TCR-beta CDR3 sequencing. A peak of at least 4% donor T cells among recipient peripheral blood mononuclear cells was the definition used for donor T cell macrochimerism. All recipients received anti-thymocyte globulin induction followed by maintenance tacrolimus and steroids for around three years. Instead of going to the commercial service, samples from a few later patients were sequenced in-house on an Illumina MiSeq and processed with MiXCR. To identify alloreactive clones, pre-transplant mixed lymphocyte reaction products were sequenced and compared with unstimulated pre-transplant donor and recipient T cells. The cohort enrolled some 23 intestinal transplant recipients including one retransplant, and a few patients lacking pretransplant specimens were excluded.

Libraries came from the immunoSEQ multiplex PCR assay. For most patients, genomic DNA was isolated with the Qiagen DNeasy Blood and Tissue Kit and shipped frozen to Adaptive Biotechnologies for TCR sequencing. For most patients, genomic DNA was subjected to high-throughput TCR-beta CDR3 sequencing by Adaptive Biotechnologies. Per the authors' processing: Adaptive's ImmunoSEQ software was the source of the TCR sequencing data for approximately 18 patients, while three other patients were processed with MiXCR and VDJtools. To correct CD4 versus CD8 sorting errors, any sequence found in both subsets at a frequency ratio below 5:1 was removed. CDR3 nucleotide sequences shared between donor and recipient were removed because the origin of such sequences could not be assigned. To be classed as alloreactive, a clone needed at least 2-fold expansion over unstimulated cells and a minimum CFSE-low frequency of 0.002% (template counts) or 0.001% (read counts). Mappable clones were those detected in sequenced pre-transplant spleen, lymph node, or MLR CFSE-low populations of the donor or recipient. The cumulative frequency of alloreactive clones was calculated as a percentage of all sequences, weighted by copy number. TCRdb mirrors the immuneACCESS table, restricted to in-frame sequences. Some clones are absent from its copies; in checked studies, under half trace to an unresolved V gene, and the reason for the others is unknown. V and J calls and clone size come straight from that table; D and trimming were deduced from the DNA. Within this sample are approximately 71,000 clones, with around 92% of them counted one time only. The ten largest clones represent around 2.6% of the sample.

What the research found in general, with its limitations: The conclusions were limited by the relatively low number and heterogeneity of the intestinal transplant patients. GvH clones were found in recipient bone marrow, and some of the GvH clones appeared earlier in ileal mucosa or blood, which is consistent with an intestinal mucosal origin. In the allografts of patients with donor T cell macrochimerism, GvH to HvG T cell clonal ratios were high. Early after transplant, peak levels of circulating GvH clones were associated with declines in HvG clones.

Details on this clone: Its antigen is currently not known. Per-base qualities were not stored, and no clone one base away is much larger.

Trimming at the junction amounts to 3 bases on V and 4 bases on J, and the germline ends lie 9 bases apart. The germline V gene provides CDR1 KGHSH and CDR2 LQKENI. Spanning cysteine to phenylalanine, the CDR3 consists of 13 amino acids. The DNA shown is the 39-base CDR3, in frame from base 1. The time point label corresponds to: cells obtained before transplantation from donor or recipient. CD3+CD4+ and CD3+CD8+ populations were FACS-sorted from unstimulated pre-transplant donor and recipient cells taken from spleen or lymph nodes. This TCR came from a human donor who received an intestinal transplant. This specimen consisted of unstimulated CD8+ T cells sorted from spleen or lymph node cells, obtained before intestinal transplant. The chain was built from TRBV18 and TRBJ1-1; possibly the D gene is TRBD1, per 6 matching bases. The CDR3 reads as follows: CASSPPGVTEAFF. The nucleotide sequence reads TGTGCCAGCTCACCCCCAGGGGTCACTGAAGCTTTCTTT.